A single sample is the source of the 8 T cell receptor beta chains below, sequenced in a study of OX40 agonist ivuxolimab in advanced cancers. Profiling relied on immunoSEQ multiplex PCR, and the TCRdb table lists in-frame clones only, not all of them. There are tens of thousands of clones in the sample; around 90% occur only once, and about 5.9% lies in the top ten. The sample was CD4+ or CD8+ T cells sorted from blood, taken in a trial of the OX40 agonist ivuxolimab. These receptors originate from an adult with an advanced solid tumor such as melanoma, head and neck, liver or kidney cancer.

This clone was seen just once. This chain uses TRBV11-2 with TRBJ2-7, with D perhaps matching TRBD1 or TRBD2 (5 bases each). Germline CDR1 SGHAT, CDR2 FQNNGV. CDR3 length: 16 amino acids. V gave up 4 bases and J gave up 3 bases, with 19 bases separating them. The CDR3 nucleotides read TGTGCCAGCAGCTCAGTTTGGGACGGTCCACTCTACGAGCAGTACTTC. This gives the protein CASSSVWDGPLYEQYF.

This clone qualifies as medium-sized. The rearrangement links TRBV4-1 to TRBJ1-4; no clear D. Looked up from germline, CDR1 is MGHRA and CDR2 is YSYEKL. This CDR3 spans 15 amino acids. V lost 0 bases, J lost 5 bases, and 10 bases lay in between. As DNA, the CDR3 is TGCGCCAGCAGCCAAGATGAGCAGCTAAATGAAAAACTGTTTTTT. Translating gives CASSQDEQLNEKLFF.

This clone occurred once. The chain uses TRBV4-2 and TRBJ1-2; D perhaps matches TRBD1 (5 bases). The CDR3 has 14 amino acids. Trimming cost V 0 bases and J 4 bases, with 9 bases left between them. CDR1 and CDR2 (germline): LGHNA, YNFKEQ. For the CDR3, the DNA is TGTGCCAGCAGCCAAGAGGGACCTCTCTATGGCTACACCTTC. It yields the protein CASSQEGPLYGYTF.

This sequence joins TRBV27 and TRBJ1-1; unclear D gene. Germline assignment: CDR1 MNHEY and CDR2 SMNVEV (reference sequence). V was trimmed by 3 bases and J by 5 bases, leaving 16 bases between them. The CDR3 runs to 15 residues. CDR3 region: CASSLVNTVGTEAFF. In DNA, the CDR3 is TGTGCCAGCAGTTTGGTAAACACGGTAGGGACTGAAGCTTTCTTT.

The chain links TRBV27 to TRBJ1-1, with a tentative D call TRBD1 (5 bases). V was cut by 5 bases and J by 8 bases, with 15 bases left in between. The CDR3 is made up of 13 amino acids. Germline CDR1 MNHEY, CDR2 SMNVEV (reference sequence). The DNA for the CDR3 is TGTGCCAGCAGTCCATATACAGGACCCGAAGCTTTCTTT. It encodes CASSPYTGPEAFF.

The genes are TRBV28 and TRBJ1-2; no definite D call. The CDR3 is 14 residues long. V lost 5 bases, J lost 1 base, and 11 bases lay in between. Germline V gene sequence: CDR1 MDHEN, CDR2 SYDVKM. In nucleotides, the CDR3 is TGTGCCAGCAGTCCGGGCTTGGGTAACTATGGCTACACCTTC. Its translation is CASSPGLGNYGYTF.

This clone has only one observation. This rearrangement joins TRBV11-2 to TRBJ2-5; a weak D match, TRBD2 (6 bases). CDR1 and CDR2 (germline): SGHAT, FQNNGV. The V and J ends lost 5 bases and 2 bases respectively, with 12 bases between them. The CDR3 is 14 residues long. The CDR3 DNA reads TGTGCCAGCAGCCCAATGGGGACTCAAGAGACCCAGTACTTC. This gives the protein CASSPMGTQETQYF.

The rearrangement joins TRBV29-1 to TRBJ2-5; tentative D call: TRBD1 (7 bases). CDR3 length: 17 residues. Between the trimmed V and J ends, which lost 6 bases and 1 base, there was a span of 24 bases. In germline, CDR1 is SQVTM, CDR2 ANQGSEA. The CDR3 region is CSVGGKQGTVIQETQYF. CDR3 in DNA: TGCAGCGTGGGGGGCAAACAAGGGACAGTAATCCAAGAGACCCAGTACTTC. Variable domain in full (rest from reference TRBV29-1 and TRBJ2-5): SAVISQKPSRDICQRGTSLTIQCQVDSQVTMMFWYRQQPGQSLTLIATANQGSEATYESGFVIDKFPISRPNLTFSTLTVSNMSPEDSSIYLCSVGGKQGTVIQETQYFGPGTRLLVL.